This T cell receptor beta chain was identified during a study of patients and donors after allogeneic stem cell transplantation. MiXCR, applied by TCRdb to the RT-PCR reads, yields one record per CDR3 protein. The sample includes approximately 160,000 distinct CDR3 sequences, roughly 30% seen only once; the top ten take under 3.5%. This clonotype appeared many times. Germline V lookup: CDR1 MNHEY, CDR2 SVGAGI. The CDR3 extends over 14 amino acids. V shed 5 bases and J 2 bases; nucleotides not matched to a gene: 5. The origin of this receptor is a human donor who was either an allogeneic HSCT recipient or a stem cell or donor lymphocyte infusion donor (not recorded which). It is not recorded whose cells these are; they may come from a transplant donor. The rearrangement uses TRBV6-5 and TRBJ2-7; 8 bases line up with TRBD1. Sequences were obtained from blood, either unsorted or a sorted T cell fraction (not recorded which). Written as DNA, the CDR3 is TGTGCCAGCAGTGCAGGGGGCAACCCCTACGAGCAGTACTTC. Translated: CASSAGGNPYEQYF.